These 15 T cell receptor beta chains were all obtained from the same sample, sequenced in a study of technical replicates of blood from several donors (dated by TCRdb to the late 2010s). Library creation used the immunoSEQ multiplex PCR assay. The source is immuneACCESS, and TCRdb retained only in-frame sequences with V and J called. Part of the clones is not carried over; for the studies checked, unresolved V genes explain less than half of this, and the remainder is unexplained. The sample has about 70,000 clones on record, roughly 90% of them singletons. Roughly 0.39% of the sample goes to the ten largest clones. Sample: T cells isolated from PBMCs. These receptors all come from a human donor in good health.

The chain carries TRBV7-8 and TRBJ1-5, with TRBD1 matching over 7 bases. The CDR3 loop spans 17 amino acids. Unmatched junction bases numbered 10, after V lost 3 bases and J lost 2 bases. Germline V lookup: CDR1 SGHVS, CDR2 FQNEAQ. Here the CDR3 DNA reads TGTGCCAGCAGCTTTTGGCAGGGGGAGGTGGGCAATCAGCCCCAGCATTTT. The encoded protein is CASSFWQGEVGNQPQHF.

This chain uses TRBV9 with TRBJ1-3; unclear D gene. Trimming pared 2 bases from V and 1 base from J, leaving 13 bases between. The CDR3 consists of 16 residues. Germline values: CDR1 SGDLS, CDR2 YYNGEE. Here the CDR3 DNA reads TGTGCCAGCAGCGTTCACGGAGGGTATTCTGGAAACACCATATATTTT. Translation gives CASSVHGGYSGNTIYF. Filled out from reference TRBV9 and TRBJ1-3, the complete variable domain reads DSGVTQTPKHLITATGQRVTLRCSPRSGDLSVYWYQQSLDQGLQFLIQYYNGEERAKGNILERFSAQQFPDLHSELNLSSLELGDSALYFCASSVHGGYSGNTIYFGEGSWLTVV.

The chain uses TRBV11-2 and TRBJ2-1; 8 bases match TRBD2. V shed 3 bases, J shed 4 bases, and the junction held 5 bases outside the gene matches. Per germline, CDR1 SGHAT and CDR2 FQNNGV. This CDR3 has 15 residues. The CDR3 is CASSFSSGRYNEQFF. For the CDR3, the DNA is TGTGCCAGCAGCTTTTCCAGCGGGAGATACAATGAGCAGTTCTTC.

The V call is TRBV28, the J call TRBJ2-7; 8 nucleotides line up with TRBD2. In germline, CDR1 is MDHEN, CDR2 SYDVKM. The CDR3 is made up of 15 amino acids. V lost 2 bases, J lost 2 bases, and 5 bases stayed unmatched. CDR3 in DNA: TGTGCCAGCAGTTTAGAGAGCGGGAGTGCCTACGAGCAGTACTTC. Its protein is CASSLESGSAYEQYF.

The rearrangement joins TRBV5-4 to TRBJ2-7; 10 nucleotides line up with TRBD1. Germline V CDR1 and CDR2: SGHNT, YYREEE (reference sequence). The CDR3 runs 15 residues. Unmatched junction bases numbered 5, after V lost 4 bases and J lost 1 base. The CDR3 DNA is TGTGCCAGCAGCGGGGGACAGGGGAAATCCTACGAGCAGTACTTC. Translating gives CASSGGQGKSYEQYF.

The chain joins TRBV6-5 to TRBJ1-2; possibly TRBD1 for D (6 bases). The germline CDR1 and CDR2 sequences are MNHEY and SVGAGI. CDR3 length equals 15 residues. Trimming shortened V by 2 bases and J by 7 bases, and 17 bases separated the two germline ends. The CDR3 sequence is CASSYSWGQGSGYTF. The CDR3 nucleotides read TGTGCCAGCAGTTACAGTTGGGGGCAGGGGAGTGGCTACACCTTC.

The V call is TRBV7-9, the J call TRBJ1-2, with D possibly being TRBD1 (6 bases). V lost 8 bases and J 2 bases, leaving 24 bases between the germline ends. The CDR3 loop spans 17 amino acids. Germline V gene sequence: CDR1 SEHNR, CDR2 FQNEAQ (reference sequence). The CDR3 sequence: CASHLSTGDGENYGYTF. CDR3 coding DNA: TGTGCCAGCCACTTGTCGACAGGAGACGGGGAAAACTATGGCTACACCTTC. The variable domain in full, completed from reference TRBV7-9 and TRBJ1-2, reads DTGVSQNPRHKITKRGQNVTFRCDPISEHNRLYWYRQTLGQGPEFLTYFQNEAQLEKSRLLSDRFSAERPKGSFSTLEIQRTEQGDSAMYLCASHLSTGDGENYGYTFGSGTRLTVV.

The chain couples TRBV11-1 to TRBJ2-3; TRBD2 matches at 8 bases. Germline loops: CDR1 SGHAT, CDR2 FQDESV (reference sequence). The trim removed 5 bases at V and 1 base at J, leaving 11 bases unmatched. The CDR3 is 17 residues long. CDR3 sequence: CASSAEDLAGRTDTQYF. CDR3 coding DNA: TGTGCCAGCAGCGCAGAGGATTTAGCGGGGCGCACAGATACGCAGTATTTT. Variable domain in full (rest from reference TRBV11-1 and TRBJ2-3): EAEVAQSPRYKITEKSQAVAFWCDPISGHATLYWYRQILGQGPELLVQFQDESVVDDSQLPKDRFSAERLKGVDSTLKIQPAELGDSAMYLCASSAEDLAGRTDTQYFGPGTRLTVL.

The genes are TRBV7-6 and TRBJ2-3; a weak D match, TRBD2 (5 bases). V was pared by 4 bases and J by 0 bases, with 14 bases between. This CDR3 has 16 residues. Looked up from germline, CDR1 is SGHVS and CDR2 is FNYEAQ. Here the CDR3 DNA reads TGTGCCAGCAGCTCGATAGCGTATCAAAGCACAGATACGCAGTATTTT. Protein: CASSSIAYQSTDTQYF.

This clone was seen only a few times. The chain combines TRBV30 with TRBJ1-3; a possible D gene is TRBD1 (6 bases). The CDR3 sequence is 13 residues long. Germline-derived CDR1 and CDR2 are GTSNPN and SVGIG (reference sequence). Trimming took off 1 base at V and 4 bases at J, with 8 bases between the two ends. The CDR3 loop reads CAWSAGDGNTIYF. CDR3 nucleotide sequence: TGTGCCTGGAGTGCAGGGGACGGAAACACCATATATTTT.

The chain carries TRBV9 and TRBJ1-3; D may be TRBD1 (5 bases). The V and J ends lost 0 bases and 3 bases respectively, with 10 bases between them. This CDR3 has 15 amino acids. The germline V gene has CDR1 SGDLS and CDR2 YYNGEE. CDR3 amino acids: CASSVEEGIGNTIYF. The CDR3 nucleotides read TGTGCCAGCAGCGTAGAGGAGGGGATTGGAAACACCATATATTTT.

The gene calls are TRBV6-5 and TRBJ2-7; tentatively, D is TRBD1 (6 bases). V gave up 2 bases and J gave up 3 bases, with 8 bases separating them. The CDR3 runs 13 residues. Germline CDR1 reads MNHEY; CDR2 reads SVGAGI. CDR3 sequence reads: CASSYIGGYEQYF. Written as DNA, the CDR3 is TGTGCCAGCAGTTACATAGGGGGCTACGAGCAGTACTTC.

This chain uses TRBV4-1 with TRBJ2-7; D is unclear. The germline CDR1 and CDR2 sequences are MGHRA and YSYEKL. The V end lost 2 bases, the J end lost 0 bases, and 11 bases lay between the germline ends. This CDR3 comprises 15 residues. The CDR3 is CASSQNERSSYEQYF. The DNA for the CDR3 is TGCGCCAGCAGCCAAAATGAGCGAAGCTCCTACGAGCAGTACTTC.

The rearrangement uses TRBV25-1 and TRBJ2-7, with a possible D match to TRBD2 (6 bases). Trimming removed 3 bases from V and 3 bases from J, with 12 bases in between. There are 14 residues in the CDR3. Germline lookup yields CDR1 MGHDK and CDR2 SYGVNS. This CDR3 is CASSEPGTYYEQYF. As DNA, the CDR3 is TGTGCCAGCAGTGAGCCCGGGACTTACTACGAGCAGTACTTC.

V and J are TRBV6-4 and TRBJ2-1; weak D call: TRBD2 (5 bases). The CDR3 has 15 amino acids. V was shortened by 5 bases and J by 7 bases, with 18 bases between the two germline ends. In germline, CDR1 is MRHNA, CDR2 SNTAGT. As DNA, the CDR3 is TGTGCCAGCAGTCAAGACCGAATCGGCGGGAATGAGCAGTTCTTC. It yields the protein CASSQDRIGGNEQFF.